The 28 T cell receptor beta chains in this list originate from one sample, sequenced in a study of cytotoxic CD8 clonotypes in ibrutinib-treated CLL. Using immunoSEQ multiplex PCR, the repertoire was profiled, and TCRdb retains in-frame clones only, with some absent. The repertoire has about 140,000 clones, 75% to 95% of them found once; the top ten carry 9.5% to 14%. The specimen was PBMCs, collected after 12 months of ibrutinib treatment. The receptors shown here come from a human donor with chronic lymphocytic leukemia.

The rearrangement uses TRBV6-5 and TRBJ1-2; TRBD1 aligns across 12 bases. This CDR3 contains 14 residues. V shed 5 bases and J 8 bases; nucleotides not matched to a gene: 6. The germline V gene encodes CDR1 MNHEY and CDR2 SVGAGI. The chain's CDR3 is CASSRDRGLRGYTF. The CDR3 DNA is TGTGCCAGCAGTCGGGACAGGGGGCTGAGGGGCTACACCTTC.

This chain joins TRBV4-1 and TRBJ2-2; a weak D match, TRBD2 (6 bases). Per germline, CDR1 MGHRA and CDR2 YSYEKL. The ends were cut back, 1 base at V and 1 base at J, with 16 bases in the middle. The CDR3 has 18 amino acids. CDR3 sequence reads: CASSQGDGRDRNTGELFF. Written as DNA, the CDR3 is TGCGCCAGCAGCCAAGGGGACGGGAGAGATAGGAACACCGGGGAGCTGTTTTTT.

The chain combines TRBV6-6 with TRBJ1-3; TRBD1 matches at 8 bases. The CDR3 is 14 amino acids. Germline CDR1 is MNHNY and CDR2 is SVGAGI (reference sequence). J lost 4 bases, V lost 6 bases, and 5 bases had no gene match. This chain's CDR3 is CASRIGQGGNTIYF. Written as DNA, the CDR3 is TGTGCCAGCAGAATAGGACAGGGCGGAAACACCATATATTTT.

The chain joins TRBV6-1 to TRBJ2-7; weak D call: TRBD2 (6 bases). The CDR3 has 11 amino acids. Germline-derived CDR1 and CDR2 are MNHNS and SASEGT. V was trimmed by 6 bases and J by 4 bases, leaving 7 bases between them. Written as DNA, the CDR3 is TGTGCCAGCAGCGGGAGATACGAGCAGTACTTC. Protein: CASSGRYEQYF.

The chain is built from TRBV19 and TRBJ2-3; 8 positions agree with TRBD1. This CDR3 is 15 amino acids long. V shed 2 bases, J shed 0 bases, and the junction held 1 base outside the gene matches. Germline V gene sequence: CDR1 LNHDA, CDR2 SQIVND (reference sequence). The CDR3 region has the DNA TGTGCCAGTAGTATAAGGACAGGGAGCACAGATACGCAGTATTTT. This codes for CASSIRTGSTDTQYF. The whole variable domain, filled in from reference TRBV19 and TRBJ2-3, reads DGGITQSPKYLFRKEGQNVTLSCEQNLNHDAMYWYRQDPGQGLRLIYYSQIVNDFQKGDIAEGYSVSREKKESFPLTVTSAQKNPTAFYLCASSIRTGSTDTQYFGPGTRLTVL.

The genes are TRBV5-1 and TRBJ2-4; D unclear. The ends were cut back, 0 bases at V and 5 bases at J, with 9 bases in the middle. The CDR3 consists of 14 residues. The germline V gene encodes CDR1 SGHRS and CDR2 YFSETQ. CDR3 loop: CASSLVADQNIQYF. The CDR3 DNA follows: TGCGCCAGCAGCTTGGTTGCCGATCAAAACATTCAGTACTTC.

For this clone: Other DNA variants within this sample encode the same CDR3. This chain uses TRBV11-3 with TRBJ2-7; maybe TRBD2 (5 bases). Germline CDR1 reads SGHNT; CDR2 reads YENEEA. The CDR3 totals 15 residues. Trimming cost V 5 bases and J 1 base, with 15 bases left between them. For the CDR3, the DNA is TGTGCCAGCAGCCCTCGGGCGGGCGGGTCCTACGAGCAGTACTTC. It translates to CASSPRAGGSYEQYF.

The V and J genes are TRBV7-3 and TRBJ2-1, with 9 bases lining up with TRBD2. CDR3 size: 16 residues. The V gene end was trimmed by 0 bases and the J gene end by 3 bases; junction bases not matched to a gene: 3. Germline V gene data show CDR1 as SGHTA and CDR2 as FQGTGA. In nucleotides, the CDR3 is TGTGCCAGCAGCTTAACTAGCGGGAGCGACTACAATGAGCAGTTCTTC. It specifies CASSLTSGSDYNEQFF.

The chain is built from TRBV29-1 and TRBJ2-1; TRBD2 agrees at 8 bases. This CDR3 has 14 amino acids. After removal of 7 bases from V and 2 bases from J, the junction contained 7 bases not matched to a gene. Germline CDR1 is SQVTM and CDR2 is ANQGSEA. The CDR3 loop is CSAVTSGAYNEQFF. The CDR3 bases are TGCAGCGCTGTCACTAGCGGTGCCTACAATGAGCAGTTCTTC.

This clone was found many times. The CDR3 DNA follows: TGTGCCAGCAGCTTACAGGGGTGGGAGCAGTACTTC. It encodes CASSLQGWEQYF. The rearrangement links TRBV7-9 to TRBJ2-7; possible D gene TRBD1, 6 bases. This CDR3 contains 12 residues. Trimming stripped 2 bases from V and 7 bases from J, with 9 bases between. Germline CDR1 and CDR2: SEHNR and FQNEAQ (reference sequence).

This clone has just one count. The rearrangement joins TRBV28 to TRBJ2-7; D may be TRBD1 (6 bases). The length of the CDR3 is 19 residues. The germline V gene encodes CDR1 MDHEN and CDR2 SYDVKM. Trimming cost V 5 bases and J 0 bases, with 26 bases left between them. The CDR3 spells CASSPSPLTDRPFSYEQYF. The DNA for the CDR3 is TGTGCCAGCAGTCCCAGCCCTCTGACCGACAGGCCATTCTCCTACGAGCAGTACTTC.

CDR3 sequence (DNA): TGCGCCAGCAGCATAGGGGGTAATCAGCCCCAGCATTTT. Its protein product is CASSIGGNQPQHF. The chain couples TRBV10-1 to TRBJ1-5, with a weak D call TRBD1 (6 bases). This CDR3 contains 13 residues. Trimming took 6 bases from V and 4 from J, leaving 10 bases between them. Germline CDR1 WNHNN, CDR2 SYGVQD (reference sequence).

The chain is built from TRBV5-1 and TRBJ2-5, with D unclear. The germline CDR1 and CDR2 sequences are SGHRS and YFSETQ. The CDR3 extends over 14 amino acids. The V end lost 0 bases, the J end lost 10 bases, and 16 bases lay between the germline ends. The chain's CDR3 is CASSLEAGLGDQYF. Written as DNA, the CDR3 is TGCGCCAGCAGCTTGGAGGCCGGCCTTGGGGACCAGTACTTC.

V usage is TRBV5-1 and J usage is TRBJ2-1; 8 positions match TRBD2. V trimming: 5 bases; J trimming: 0 bases; junction bases outside the gene matches: 4. This CDR3 is built from 15 residues. In germline, CDR1 is SGHRS, CDR2 YFSETQ. The CDR3 spells CASRLAGSSYNEQFF. The CDR3 bases are TGCGCCAGCAGATTAGCGGGGAGCTCCTACAATGAGCAGTTCTTC. The variable domain in full, with the rest retrieved from reference TRBV5-1 and TRBJ2-1, is KAGVTQTPRYLIKTRGQQVTLSCSPISGHRSVSWYQQTPGQGLQFLFEYFSETQRNKGNFPGRFSGRQFSNSRSEMNVSTLELGDSALYLCASRLAGSSYNEQFFGPGTRLTVL.

The chain carries TRBV18 and TRBJ2-1, with 7 bases matching TRBD2. CDR1 and CDR2 (germline): KGHSH, LQKENI. This CDR3 contains 16 residues. V gave up 3 bases and J gave up 0 bases; unmatched junction bases: 5. The CDR3 protein is CASSPLGGSSYNEQFF. The CDR3 nucleotides are TGTGCCAGCTCACCCCTGGGGGGGAGCTCCTACAATGAGCAGTTCTTC.

The chain uses TRBV18 and TRBJ1-2, with a tentative D call TRBD1 (6 bases). Trimming shortened V by 2 bases and J by 3 bases, and 13 bases separated the two germline ends. CDR1 KGHSH and CDR2 LQKENI come from the germline V gene. This CDR3 region has 15 residues. The CDR3: CASSPNYREDYGYTF. CDR3 bases: TGTGCCAGCTCACCAAATTACAGGGAAGACTATGGCTACACCTTC. The full variable domain, completed using reference TRBV18 and TRBJ1-2, is NAGVMQNPRHLVRRRGQEARLRCSPMKGHSHVYWYRQLPEEGLKFMVYLQKENIIDESGMPKERFSAEFPKEGPSILRIQQVVRGDSAAYFCASSPNYREDYGYTFGSGTRLTVV.

In the case of this clone: This CDR3 is also generated by other DNA sequences in the sample. The DNA for the CDR3 is TGTGCCAGCAGCTTAGAGGGTGACACTGAAGCTTTCTTT. This gives the protein CASSLEGDTEAFF. This sequence joins TRBV11-3 and TRBJ1-1; D gene uncertain. Germline V gene lookup returns CDR1 SGHNT and CDR2 YENEEA. With 0 bases removed from V and 3 bases from J, the gap between germline ends came to 5 bases. This CDR3 spans 13 amino acids.

The chain links TRBV7-9 to TRBJ2-4; D is uncertain. CDR1 SEHNR and CDR2 FQNEAQ come from the germline V gene (reference sequence). Trimming stripped 5 bases from V and 8 bases from J, with 16 bases between. This CDR3 comprises 14 residues. In DNA, the CDR3 is TGTGCCAGCAGCCCGTCAAGGGTCCGTGACATTCAGTACTTC. Residues: CASSPSRVRDIQYF. The full variable domain, in which reference TRBV7-9 and TRBJ2-4 provide the parts outside the CDR3, is DTGVSQNPRHKITKRGQNVTFRCDPISEHNRLYWYRQTLGQGPEFLTYFQNEAQLEKSRLLSDRFSAERPKGSFSTLEIQRTEQGDSAMYLCASSPSRVRDIQYFGAGTRLSVL.

This clone was observed a few times. The CDR3 bases are TGTGCCAGCAGCGCAGGAGAGGCTGGAAACACCATATATTTT. It translates to CASSAGEAGNTIYF. This chain joins TRBV9 and TRBJ1-3; D not resolved. CDR1 and CDR2 from the germline V gene are SGDLS and YYNGEE. The length of the CDR3 is 14 residues. V was cut by 3 bases and J by 2 bases, with 9 bases left in between.

The V call is TRBV18, the J call TRBJ1-1; D gene unclear. The CDR3 consists of 16 residues. Trimming left V 7 bases short and J 0 bases short, with 18 bases between. The germline V gene has CDR1 KGHSH and CDR2 LQKENI. The CDR3, as DNA: TGTGCCAGCTTCGCGAGCCTCTCAATCTTGAACACTGAAGCTTTCTTT. It encodes CASFASLSILNTEAFF.

The chain recombines TRBV10-3 with TRBJ2-5; 9 bases are a match to TRBD1. Germline V gene data show CDR1 as ENHRY and CDR2 as SYGVKD. V lost 6 bases, J lost 1 base, and 9 bases stayed unmatched. The CDR3 covers 16 residues. The CDR3 loop reads CAISRSTGGGQETQYF. CDR3 sequence (DNA): TGTGCCATCAGCAGAAGCACAGGGGGCGGCCAAGAGACCCAGTACTTC.

V gene TRBV20-1 combines with J gene TRBJ2-3, with 8 bases identical to TRBD2. V lost 7 bases to trimming and J lost 6 bases; unmatched junction nucleotides: 3. In germline, CDR1 is DFQATT, CDR2 SNEGSKA (reference sequence). The CDR3 sequence is 11 residues long. CDR3 sequence: CSVPGGDTQYF. As DNA, the CDR3 is TGCAGTGTACCGGGGGGGGATACGCAGTATTTT.

The rearrangement joins TRBV6-6 to TRBJ1-4; D may be TRBD1 (6 bases). Germline-derived CDR1 and CDR2 are MNHNY and SVGAGI (reference sequence). This CDR3 is 15 amino acids long. V was cut by 6 bases and J by 5 bases, with 16 bases left in between. The CDR3 here is CASSPKRDRNEKLFF. The CDR3 DNA reads TGTGCCAGCAGCCCCAAGAGAGACAGGAATGAAAAACTGTTTTTT.

This clone was counted a single time. The chain recombines TRBV7-9 with TRBJ1-1; D gene ambiguous. V was pared by 5 bases and J by 1 base, with 11 bases between. The CDR3 is made up of 14 amino acids. CDR1 and CDR2 (germline): SEHNR, FQNEAQ (reference sequence). CDR3 in DNA: TGTGCCAGCAGCCGTCGGGAGGGGAACACTGAAGCTTTCTTT. The encoded protein is CASSRREGNTEAFF.

V is TRBV30 and J is TRBJ2-7, with D unresolved. CDR1 GTSNPN and CDR2 SVGIG come from the germline V gene (reference sequence). This CDR3 has 12 residues. V was cut by 1 base and J by 8 bases, with 12 bases left in between. The CDR3 bases are TGTGCCTGGAGTGACGCAGTGAATAAGCAGTACTTC. As protein: CAWSDAVNKQYF. The whole variable domain, remainder taken from reference TRBV30 and TRBJ2-7, is SQTIHQWPATLVQPVGSPLSLECTVEGTSNPNLYWYRQAAGRGLQLLFYSVGIGQISSEVPQNLSASRPQDRQFILSSKKLLLSDSGFYLCAWSDAVNKQYFGPGTRLTVT.

The chain is built from TRBV6-1 and TRBJ1-5, with D unclear. The germline V and J ends were trimmed by 8 bases and 3 bases, with 11 bases remaining between them. The CDR3 is 13 amino acids. CDR1 is MNHNS, CDR2 SASEGT, per germline. CDR3 loop: CASRGMANQPQHF. As DNA, the CDR3 is TGTGCCAGCCGAGGGATGGCCAATCAGCCCCAGCATTTT.

The V gene is TRBV7-2, the J gene TRBJ1-1; D not certain. Trimming stripped 5 bases from V and 0 bases from J, with 7 bases between. The CDR3 loop spans 13 amino acids. Germline-derived CDR1 and CDR2 are SGHTA and FQGNSA. CDR3: CASSPTMNTEAFF. The CDR3 bases are TGTGCCAGCAGCCCTACAATGAACACTGAAGCTTTCTTT. The entire variable domain, with the rest obtained from reference TRBV7-2 and TRBJ1-1, is as follows: GAGVSQSPSNKVTEKGKDVELRCDPISGHTALYWYRQSLGQGLEFLIYFQGNSAPDKSGLPSDRFSAERTGGSVSTLTIQRTQQEDSAVYLCASSPTMNTEAFFGQGTRLTVV.

V gene TRBV6-5 combines with J gene TRBJ2-7, with D perhaps matching TRBD2 (5 bases). From germline, CDR1 is MNHEY and CDR2 SVGAGI. V was pared by 0 bases and J by 1 base, with 10 bases between. The CDR3 loop spans 15 amino acids. CDR3 residues: CASSYSPGGSYEQYF. The CDR3 coding sequence is TGTGCCAGCAGTTACTCCCCTGGAGGATCCTACGAGCAGTACTTC.